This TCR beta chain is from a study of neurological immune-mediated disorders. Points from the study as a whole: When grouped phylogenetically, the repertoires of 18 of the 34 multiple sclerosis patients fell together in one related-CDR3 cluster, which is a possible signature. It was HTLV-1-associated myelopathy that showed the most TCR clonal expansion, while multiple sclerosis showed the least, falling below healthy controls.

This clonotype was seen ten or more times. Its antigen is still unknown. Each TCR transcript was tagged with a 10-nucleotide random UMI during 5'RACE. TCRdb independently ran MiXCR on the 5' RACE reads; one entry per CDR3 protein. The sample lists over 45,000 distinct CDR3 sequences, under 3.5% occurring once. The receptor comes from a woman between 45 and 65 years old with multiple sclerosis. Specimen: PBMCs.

The chain's CDR3 is CASKRGGGPYEQYF. CDR3 nucleotides: TGTGCCAGCAAGAGGGGCGGGGGTCCCTACGAGCAGTACTTC. The rearrangement joins TRBV6-5 to TRBJ2-7; 7 bases agree with TRBD2. The germline CDR1 and CDR2 sequences are MNHEY and SVGAGI. The ends lost 7 bases at V and 2 bases at J; junction bases unmatched: 8. The CDR3 has 14 amino acids.